Only a few counts were recorded for the clone carrying this T cell receptor beta chain. Antigen unknown. The CDR3 covers 13 residues. Germline V gives CDR1 SSHAT, CDR2 FNYEAQ (reference sequence). V was clipped by 2 bases and J by 7 bases, with 9 bases between them. Stem cell-like memory, regulatory, central memory and naive CD4+ cells were sorted via CD45RO/CCR7/CD25/CD127/CD95/CD27. This specimen belongs to a study of beta chain features in type 1 diabetes. At the level of the study: Patients and healthy donors were similar in age, gender and cell yields. General study findings and limits: Any HLA type influence on TCRB rearrangement was left unresolved here.

Every isolated RNA sample was fully reverse transcribed, so sequencing captured expressed TCRB transcripts. Profiled with immunoSEQ multiplex PCR; TCRdb holds only in-frame clones, not every one. The sample lists 300,000 to 400,000 clones; around 12% were seen once. What was sequenced was naive CD4+ T cells from blood. This TCR came from a man between 18 and 35 years old in good health. This sequence joins TRBV7-7 and TRBJ2-1, with a tentative D call TRBD2 (5 bases). The DNA of the CDR3 is TGTGCCAGCAGCTTAAGTCGGGGTAATGAGCAGTTCTTC. This gives the protein CASSLSRGNEQFF.